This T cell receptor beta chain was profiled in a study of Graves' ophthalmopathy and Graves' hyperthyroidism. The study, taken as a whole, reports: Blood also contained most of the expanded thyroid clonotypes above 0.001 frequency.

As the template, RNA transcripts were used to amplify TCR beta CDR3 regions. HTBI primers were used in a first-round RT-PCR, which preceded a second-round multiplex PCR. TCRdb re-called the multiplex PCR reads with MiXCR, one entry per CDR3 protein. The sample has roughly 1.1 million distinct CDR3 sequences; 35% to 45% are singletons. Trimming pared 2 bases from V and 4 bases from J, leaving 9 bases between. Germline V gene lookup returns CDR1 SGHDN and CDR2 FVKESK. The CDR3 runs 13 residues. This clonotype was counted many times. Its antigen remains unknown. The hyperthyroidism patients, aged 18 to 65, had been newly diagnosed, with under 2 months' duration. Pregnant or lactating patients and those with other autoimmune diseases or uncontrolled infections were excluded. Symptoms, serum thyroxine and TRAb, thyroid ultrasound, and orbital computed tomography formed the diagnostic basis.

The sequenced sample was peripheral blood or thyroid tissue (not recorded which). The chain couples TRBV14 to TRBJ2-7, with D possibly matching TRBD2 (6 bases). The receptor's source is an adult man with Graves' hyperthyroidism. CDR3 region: CASSQLGLYEQYF. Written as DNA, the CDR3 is TGTGCCAGCAGCCAATTAGGACTATACGAGCAGTACTTC.